This is a list of T cell receptor beta chains from one sample in a study of CD8 T cells in Susac syndrome. TCRdb used MiXCR to reprocess the immunoSEQ multiplex PCR reads, holding one entry per CDR3 protein. Among hundreds of thousands of distinct CDR3 sequences listed, around 84% were seen once. What was sequenced was CD8+ T cells from PBMCs. The receptors here all came from a human donor with multiple sclerosis. CDR3s leave out the opening cysteine and the closing phenylalanine or tryptophan.

v_call cdr3_aa
TRBV30 AWNGVGQGADTQY
TRBV29-1 SVSGGDRYEQY
TRBV5-1 ASSSGSGPGNTIY
TRBV9 ASSPSSGNTGELF
TRBV4-1 ASSHDGGNQPQH
TRBV7-9 ASSLLPGQDTGELF
TRBV24-1 ATSEGLGAQH
TRBV28 ASSLLGGGEQY
TRBV27 ASSFLRGQNTGELF
TRBV2 ATLTGNTGELF
TRBV9 ASSVGGDQETQY
TRBV7-9 ASIQVFSGNTIY
TRBV28 ASSLPARSPAKNIQY
TRBV3-1 ASSQGSKPTYEQY
TRBV7-2 ASSLYLAGAKNIQY
TRBV30 AWSVGTSGLNEQF
TRBV7-9 ASSPEVLAVPDTQY
TRBV27 ASSYTTERAGELF
TRBV6-2/TRBV6-3 ASSFTRLFTDTQY
TRBV27 ASSLMGLQTYEQY
TRBV20-1 SALDRTNTGELF
TRBV11-2 ASSLDYRHNEQF
TRBV27 ASSFIPAGVTTDTQY
TRBV4-1 ASSQVGVNTEAF
TRBV30 AWSFSQVAGRDGELF
TRBV27 ASSPTQGETYNEQF
TRBV2 ASSPPREQY
TRBV6-5 ASSYSGGPGELF
TRBV30 AWSPRGRRIEQF
TRBV4-1 ASSQVAGSGNTIY
TRBV4-1 ASSQAGTSHYEQY
TRBV30 AWSFVSYHEQF
TRBV28 ASSLTGEGPPTDTQY
TRBV27 ASSPRTGGLCSPLH
TRBV27 ASRKASGRDEQF
TRBV27 ASGGGGGYYGYT
TRBV24-1 ATSSAAYYEQY
TRBV6-5 ASSSPPYGYT
TRBV6-6 ASSDTLNTEAF
TRBV28 ASSLGGYTQY